Below are 12 T cell receptor beta chains sequenced from a single sample in a study of Ad26.COV2.S vaccination and SARS-CoV-2 variants. Treatment noted: roughly 20 received Ad26.COV2.S at low or high dose, single or two shots; several received placebo; per-sample allocation not given. Each sample was drawn 63 days after the first injection (of vaccine or placebo). TCRdb keeps only in-frame clones here, not all; method: immunoSEQ multiplex PCR. This sample has approximately 410,000 clones, with around 87% found just once. The sample in question was peripheral blood, obtained in a trial of Ad26.COV2.S vaccine versus placebo. The source is a person aged 18-60 years who received the Ad26.COV2.S COVID-19 vaccine or a placebo.

The rearrangement uses TRBV5-1 and TRBJ2-3; 10 bases match TRBD2. This CDR3 is built from 16 residues. Per germline, CDR1 SGHRS and CDR2 YFSETQ. V lost 1 base, J lost 1 base, and 3 bases stayed unmatched. The CDR3 sequence: CASSLTSGGGTDTQYF. The CDR3 DNA sequence: TGCGCCAGCAGCTTGACCAGCGGGGGGGGCACAGATACGCAGTATTTT.

V usage is TRBV6-5 and J usage is TRBJ2-7, with 9 bases lining up with TRBD1. The junction had 12 bases not matched to a gene; V was cut back by 6 bases and J by 6 bases. Germline loops: CDR1 MNHEY, CDR2 SVGAGI. The CDR3 is 15 residues long. CDR3 region: CASSRAGTGNSEQYF. The CDR3 nucleotides read TGTGCCAGCAGCCGGGCCGGGACAGGGAATTCCGAGCAGTACTTC.

The chain carries TRBV7-2 and TRBJ2-7, with D possibly matching TRBD1 (6 bases). The germline V and J ends were trimmed by 5 bases and 3 bases, with 17 bases remaining between them. The CDR3 sequence is 15 residues long. Germline V CDR1 and CDR2: SGHTA, FQGNSA. As DNA, the CDR3 is TGTGCCAGCAGCATACAGGGTCCCCCCGACTACGAGCAGTACTTC. Protein: CASSIQGPPDYEQYF. Full variable domain (rest looked up from reference TRBV7-2 and TRBJ2-7): GAGVSQSPSNKVTEKGKDVELRCDPISGHTALYWYRQSLGQGLEFLIYFQGNSAPDKSGLPSDRFSAERTGGSVSTLTIQRTQQEDSAVYLCASSIQGPPDYEQYFGPGTRLTVT.

This sequence joins TRBV7-9 and TRBJ2-7, with a possible D match to TRBD1 (5 bases). V dropped 1 base and J dropped 0 bases, with 13 bases sitting between them. Germline CDR1 reads SEHNR; CDR2 reads FQNEAQ (reference sequence). The CDR3 is made up of 16 amino acids. Here the CDR3 DNA reads TGTGCCAGCAGCTTAGGGTTAGGGGTAAACTCCTACGAGCAGTACTTC. Residues: CASSLGLGVNSYEQYF.

V and J are TRBV7-8 and TRBJ2-1, with 10 bases fitting TRBD2. V lost 1 base and J lost 7; bases outside the gene matches: 10. The germline gives CDR1 SGHVS, CDR2 FQNEAQ. The CDR3 loop spans 17 amino acids. The CDR3 DNA reads TGTGCCAGCAGCTTAGTGGGACTAGCGCCATCTAGAAATGAGCAGTTCTTC. Encoded protein: CASSLVGLAPSRNEQFF.

This chain links TRBV7-2 with TRBJ2-1; tentative D call: TRBD1 (7 bases). CDR1 is SGHTA and CDR2 is FQGNSA in the germline V gene. CDR3 size: 16 residues. V shed 4 bases and J shed 2 bases, with 15 bases lying between them. This CDR3 is CASSWSGGQTYNEQFF. CDR3 coding DNA: TGTGCCAGCAGCTGGTCCGGGGGACAGACCTACAATGAGCAGTTCTTC.

V usage is TRBV6-5 and J usage is TRBJ2-1; the match to TRBD1 covers 7 bases. Trimming removed 2 bases from V and 1 base from J; junction bases left unmatched: 2. The CDR3 contains 15 residues. Germline values: CDR1 MNHEY, CDR2 SVGAGI. DNA of the CDR3: TGTGCCAGCAGTTACGGGACAGCATCCTACAATGAGCAGTTCTTC. This gives the protein CASSYGTASYNEQFF.

CDR3 region: CASSIGPARTEAFF. Written as DNA, the CDR3 is TGTGCCAGCAGTATCGGACCAGCGCGAACTGAAGCTTTCTTT. The J gene is TRBJ1-1, the V gene TRBV6-6; D is ambiguous. The CDR3 covers 14 residues. Trimming took 5 bases from V and 5 from J, leaving 15 bases between them. Germline loops: CDR1 MNHNY, CDR2 SVGAGI (reference sequence).

The CDR3 DNA is TGTGCCAGCAGCCTTCTAGCGGGGGGGCCGGAGACCGGGGAGCTGTTTTTT. This encodes CASSLLAGGPETGELFF. This chain connects TRBV7-8 to TRBJ2-2, with 12 bases that match TRBD2. CDR3 size: 17 residues. Germline trimming cut 5 bases from V and 5 bases from J; bases unmatched to any gene: 9. Germline V lookup: CDR1 SGHVS, CDR2 FQNEAQ.

The chain is built from TRBV6-5 and TRBJ1-2, with 8 bases fitting TRBD1. Germline V CDR1 and CDR2: MNHEY, SVGAGI. The CDR3 loop spans 13 amino acids. V dropped 6 bases and J dropped 8; count of bases not matched to a gene: 8. The CDR3 DNA reads as TGTGCCAGCAGAATGACAGGGGCGGTCGGCTACACCTTC. It encodes CASRMTGAVGYTF.

The chain has TRBV11-2 and TRBJ1-2; 9 bases are a match to TRBD1. This CDR3 contains 15 residues. Germline V gene sequence: CDR1 SGHAT, CDR2 FQNNGV. V lost 0 bases, J lost 8 bases, and 7 bases stayed unmatched. CDR3 coding DNA: TGTGCCAGCAGCTTAGATTGGGGACAGGGCTTGGGCTACACCTTC. Amino acid sequence: CASSLDWGQGLGYTF.

This clone has only one observation. CDR3 nucleotide sequence: TGTGCCATCAAAAATAGCGGGGGGCCCGGTGAGACCCAGTACTTC. Its translation is CAIKNSGGPGETQYF. The chain joins TRBV10-3 to TRBJ2-5, with TRBD2 matching 10 bases. The CDR3 runs 15 residues. In germline, CDR1 is ENHRY, CDR2 SYGVKD. V shed 7 bases and J 5 bases; nucleotides not matched to a gene: 10.